Listed below are T cell receptor beta chains from one sample, sequenced in a study of beta chain features in type 1 diabetes. Assay used: immunoSEQ multiplex PCR; TCRdb lists only in-frame clones, some missing. The sample consists of around 40,000 clones, 65% to 70% of them appearing once. Material for sequencing was Tregs from blood. All receptors come from a woman between 18 and 29 years old with type 1 diabetes. Both conserved end residues are part of each CDR3. D genes are given only for firm matches. Where a row states a size, it is once, few, many or the class of an expanded clone; other rows omit it.

j_call,clone_size,v_call,d_call,cdr3_aa,cdr3_nt
TRBJ2-3,.,TRBV7-2,.,CASSHRQGGSTDTQYF,TGTGCCAGCAGCCACCGACAGGGAGGCAGCACAGATACGCAGTATTTT
TRBJ2-4,medium-sized,TRBV4-3,TRBD1,CASSQRTGFRTNIQYF,TGCGCCAGCAGCCAAAGGACAGGGTTCCGGACAAACATTCAGTACTTC
TRBJ2-1,.,TRBV11-3,.,CASSPEYGGISYNEQFF,TGTGCCAGCAGCCCCGAGTATGGCGGGATTTCCTACAATGAGCAGTTCTTC
TRBJ2-3,few,TRBV7-2,.,CASSLDWATDTQYF,TGTGCCAGCAGCTTAGATTGGGCCACAGATACGCAGTATTTT
TRBJ2-7,.,TRBV4-3,TRBD1,CASSQDLLRTGISYEQYF,TGCGCCAGCAGCCAAGATCTCCTGAGGACAGGTATTTCTTACGAGCAGTACTTC
TRBJ1-4,.,TRBV19,.,CASKNLRTARIEKLFF,TGTGCCAGTAAAAACTTAAGGACAGCGAGAATTGAAAAACTGTTTTTT
TRBJ2-3,few,TRBV7-2,TRBD2,CASSSQGLAARDTQYF,TGTGCCAGCAGCTCTCAGGGACTAGCGGCAAGGGATACGCAGTATTTT
TRBJ2-3,.,TRBV7-2,.,CASSPGSTDTQYF,TGTGCCAGCAGCCCAGGAAGCACAGATACGCAGTATTTT
TRBJ2-7,.,TRBV29-1,.,CSVSSGRGNYEQYF,TGCAGCGTCTCGAGCGGGCGGGGAAACTACGAGCAGTACTTC
TRBJ2-1,once,TRBV2,TRBD2,CASSSGSSYNEQFF,TGTGCCAGCTCTAGCGGGAGCTCCTACAATGAGCAGTTCTTC
TRBJ2-5,.,TRBV2,.,CAGRQEETQYF,TGTGCCGGAAGACAAGAAGAGACCCAGTACTTC
TRBJ2-1,.,TRBV30,TRBD1,CAWSRGSTLGQAYNEQFF,TGTGCCTGGAGCAGGGGGTCGACTTTGGGACAGGCCTACAATGAGCAGTTCTTC
TRBJ2-7,few,TRBV6-1,TRBD1,CASSGDRGQFPYEQYF,TGTGCCAGCAGTGGGGACAGGGGGCAGTTCCCTTACGAGCAGTACTTC
TRBJ2-7,.,TRBV19,.,CASSIGSGDRNEQYF,TGTGCCAGTAGTATAGGTTCAGGGGATCGCAACGAGCAGTACTTC
TRBJ2-3,few,TRBV7-2,TRBD2,CASSLSSSGFRDTQYF,TGTGCCAGCAGCTTAAGTTCTAGCGGTTTCAGGGATACGCAGTATTTT
TRBJ1-1,.,TRBV18,.,CASSPGTEAFF,TGTGCCAGCTCACCCGGGACAGAAGCTTTCTTT
TRBJ2-5,.,TRBV5-1,TRBD1,CASSLGDSLPREQYF,TGCGCCAGCAGCTTAGGGGACAGCCTCCCGAGAGAGCAGTACTTC
TRBJ1-2,.,TRBV14,TRBD1,CASSQDGTAYGYTF,TGTGCCAGCAGCCAAGATGGGACAGCCTATGGCTACACCTTC
TRBJ2-2,.,TRBV4-2,.,CASSQFGGGELFF,TGTGCCAGCAGCCAATTTGGCGGCGGGGAGCTGTTTTTT
TRBJ2-2,.,TRBV7-3,TRBD1,CASSPQGATNTGELFF,TGTGCCAGCAGCCCCCAGGGGGCAACTAACACCGGGGAGCTGTTTTTT
TRBJ2-7,.,TRBV20-1,.,CSALYNYEQYF,TGCAGTGCACTTTATAACTACGAGCAGTACTTC
TRBJ2-5,.,TRBV5-5,TRBD1,CASSLPGQGAETQYF,TGTGCCAGCAGCCTACCGGGACAGGGAGCAGAGACCCAGTACTTC
TRBJ2-4,.,TRBV5-1,TRBD1,CASSWGQGAKNIQYF,TGCGCCAGCAGCTGGGGACAGGGGGCCAAAAACATTCAGTACTTC
TRBJ2-1,.,TRBV10-3,TRBD2,CAARTSGQVDEQFF,TGTGCCGCCCGGACTAGCGGCCAGGTGGATGAGCAGTTCTTC
TRBJ2-3,few,TRBV7-2,.,CASSPKGGTLRKTQYF,TGTGCCAGCAGCCCGAAGGGGGGGACTTTACGAAAAACGCAGTATTTT
TRBJ2-3,few,TRBV7-2,TRBD2,CASSLYLAGGPDTQYF,TGTGCCAGCAGCTTATATCTAGCGGGAGGCCCGGATACGCAGTATTTT
TRBJ2-7,few,TRBV20-1,.,CSASQYYEQYF,TGCAGTGCTAGTCAATACTACGAGCAGTACTTC
TRBJ2-1,.,TRBV27,TRBD2,CASSRPGRVGEQFF,TGTGCCAGCAGTCGCCCCGGGAGGGTAGGTGAGCAGTTCTTC
TRBJ2-7,.,TRBV6-6,.,CASSPSQGSYEQYF,TGTGCCAGCAGCCCATCACAGGGTTCCTACGAGCAGTACTTC
TRBJ2-1,once,TRBV4-3,.,CASSRGAYNEQFF,TGCGCCAGCAGCCGGGGGGCCTACAATGAGCAGTTCTTC
TRBJ2-1,.,TRBV6-1,.,CASSVDKSSYNEQFF,TGTGCCAGCAGTGTAGACAAAAGCTCCTACAATGAGCAGTTCTTC
TRBJ1-1,.,TRBV5-1,TRBD1,CASRQGGSAEAFF,TGCGCCAGCAGACAAGGGGGCTCCGCTGAAGCTTTCTTT
TRBJ2-7,.,TRBV4-3,TRBD2,CASSQVVAGGPHEQYF,TGCGCCAGCAGCCAAGTCGTAGCGGGAGGGCCCCACGAGCAGTACTTC
TRBJ1-1,.,TRBV19,.,CASIRGPEAFF,TGTGCCAGTATCCGCGGCCCTGAAGCTTTCTTT
TRBJ1-2,.,TRBV6-5,.,CASRNAGGTNHGYTF,TGTGCCAGCAGAAACGCTGGCGGGACCAACCATGGCTACACCTTC
TRBJ1-1,few,TRBV11-2,.,CASSLMSGGTEAFF,TGTGCCAGCAGCTTAATGTCCGGGGGGACTGAAGCTTTCTTT
TRBJ2-1,few,TRBV14,.,CASSSRTTHYNEQFF,TGTGCCAGCAGCTCCCGGACAACCCATTACAATGAGCAGTTCTTC
TRBJ2-5,.,TRBV19,.,CASSFPGHRETQYF,TGTGCCAGTAGTTTCCCCGGACACCGAGAGACCCAGTACTTC
TRBJ1-2,few,TRBV6-6,TRBD1,CASSPDRGQRGYTF,TGTGCCAGCAGTCCGGACAGGGGCCAAAGAGGCTACACCTTC
TRBJ1-5,.,TRBV6-5,TRBD1,CASSPGTGSYQPQHF,TGTGCCAGCAGTCCCGGGACAGGGAGTTATCAGCCCCAGCATTTT
TRBJ1-2,once,TRBV7-3,TRBD1,CASSLTGGQADGYTF,TGTGCCAGCAGCTTAACGGGGGGACAGGCCGATGGCTACACCTTC
TRBJ1-2,few,TRBV29-1,TRBD1,CSVHRQGVYYGYTF,TGCAGCGTCCACAGACAGGGGGTATACTATGGCTACACCTTC
TRBJ2-3,once,TRBV29-1,TRBD1,CSVLGQGTDTQYF,TGCAGCGTCCTGGGACAGGGAACAGATACGCAGTATTTT
TRBJ1-1,medium-sized,TRBV19,.,CASSRLIGRANTEAFF,TGTGCCAGTAGTCGGCTTATTGGGAGGGCGAACACTGAAGCTTTCTTT
TRBJ1-5,.,TRBV2,TRBD1,CASRATGGEVGNQPQHF,TGTGCCAGCAGGGCGACAGGGGGCGAGGTGGGCAATCAGCCCCAGCATTTT
TRBJ1-1,.,TRBV5-6,.,CASSFGNEEAFF,TGTGCCAGCAGTTTCGGGAATGAAGAAGCTTTCTTT
TRBJ2-7,once,TRBV9,TRBD2,CASSVGPHTSGRAYEQYF,TGTGCCAGCAGCGTAGGTCCCCATACTAGCGGGAGGGCCTACGAGCAGTACTTC
TRBJ2-7,few,TRBV11-2,TRBD2,CASSFSSSGKVMSYEQYF,TGTGCCAGCAGCTTCTCCTCTAGCGGGAAAGTAATGAGCTACGAGCAGTACTTC
TRBJ1-1,few,TRBV11-3,.,CASSLGSGSGTEAFF,TGTGCCAGCAGCTTAGGGAGTGGTAGTGGCACTGAAGCTTTCTTT
TRBJ2-3,.,TRBV4-2,TRBD2,CASSQEAVRGDPTDTQYF,TGTGCCAGCAGCCAAGAGGCCGTTCGGGGGGACCCCACAGATACGCAGTATTTT
TRBJ2-7,.,TRBV11-1,TRBD1,CASSLDRGSYEQYF,TGTGCCAGCAGCTTAGACAGGGGCTCCTACGAGCAGTACTTC
TRBJ2-6,few,TRBV6-5,.,CASSYSPGAGANVLTF,TGTGCCAGCAGTTACTCGCCCGGGGCTGGGGCCAACGTCCTGACTTTC
TRBJ2-5,.,TRBV4-1,TRBD1,CASSRLPSRGQETQYF,TGCGCCAGCAGCCGTTTACCCTCCAGGGGGCAAGAGACCCAGTACTTC
TRBJ2-5,.,TRBV5-1,.,CASSLGVGRETQYF,TGCGCCAGCAGCTTGGGTGTGGGCAGGGAGACCCAGTACTTC
TRBJ2-7,few,TRBV18,TRBD2,CASSLTRLAGFYEQYF,TGTGCCAGCTCACTCACAAGACTAGCGGGGTTCTACGAGCAGTACTTC
TRBJ1-2,few,TRBV7-9,.,CASSPRSDGYTF,TGTGCCAGCAGCCCCCGCTCGGATGGCTACACCTTC
TRBJ2-3,few,TRBV19,.,CASTPGLSTTDTQYF,TGTGCCAGTACCCCGGGACTTTCTACCACAGATACGCAGTATTTT
TRBJ1-6,.,TRBV25-1,TRBD1,CASSYRGSPLHF,TGTGCCAGCAGCTACAGGGGTTCACCCCTCCACTTT
TRBJ2-3,.,TRBV4-3,.,CASSQVHSYPDTQYF,TGCGCCAGCAGCCAAGTTCACAGTTATCCAGATACGCAGTATTTT
TRBJ1-6,.,TRBV6-5,.,CASSRETAHSPLHF,TGTGCCAGTTCCAGGGAAACCGCCCACTCACCCCTCCACTTT